This TCR beta chain was captured by sequencing in a study of beta chain features in type 1 diabetes. The overall study: All samples yielded some 100,000,000 examined sorted cells. Study-level points and caveats: Shortening that was moderate but significant affected the TCRB CDR3s of Type 1 diabetes patients in all four CD4+ subsets. Any HLA effect on TCRB rearrangement was left unresolved by small sub-analyses.

The whole isolated RNA underwent reverse transcription, so sequencing captured expressed TCRB transcripts. TCRdb keeps only in-frame clones here, not all; method: immunoSEQ multiplex PCR. Here the sample spans more than 140,000 clones, 9.7% being singletons. With regard to this clone: Its matching antigen is unknown.

CDR1 and CDR2 from the germline V gene are SGDLS and YYNGEE. There are 15 residues in the CDR3. Trimming removed 3 bases from V and 1 base from J, with 12 bases in between. This chain connects TRBV9 to TRBJ2-3, with D perhaps TRBD2 (6 bases). This clonotype was sampled from a woman aged 40 to 55 in good health. The specimen was central memory CD4+ T cells from blood. CDR3 residues: CASSAPGTGTDTQYF. The CDR3 DNA reads TGTGCCAGCAGCGCACCCGGGACTGGCACAGATACGCAGTATTTT. The full variable domain, its missing parts supplied by reference TRBV9 and TRBJ2-3, is DSGVTQTPKHLITATGQRVTLRCSPRSGDLSVYWYQQSLDQGLQFLIQYYNGEERAKGNILERFSAQQFPDLHSELNLSSLELGDSALYFCASSAPGTGTDTQYFGPGTRLTVL.